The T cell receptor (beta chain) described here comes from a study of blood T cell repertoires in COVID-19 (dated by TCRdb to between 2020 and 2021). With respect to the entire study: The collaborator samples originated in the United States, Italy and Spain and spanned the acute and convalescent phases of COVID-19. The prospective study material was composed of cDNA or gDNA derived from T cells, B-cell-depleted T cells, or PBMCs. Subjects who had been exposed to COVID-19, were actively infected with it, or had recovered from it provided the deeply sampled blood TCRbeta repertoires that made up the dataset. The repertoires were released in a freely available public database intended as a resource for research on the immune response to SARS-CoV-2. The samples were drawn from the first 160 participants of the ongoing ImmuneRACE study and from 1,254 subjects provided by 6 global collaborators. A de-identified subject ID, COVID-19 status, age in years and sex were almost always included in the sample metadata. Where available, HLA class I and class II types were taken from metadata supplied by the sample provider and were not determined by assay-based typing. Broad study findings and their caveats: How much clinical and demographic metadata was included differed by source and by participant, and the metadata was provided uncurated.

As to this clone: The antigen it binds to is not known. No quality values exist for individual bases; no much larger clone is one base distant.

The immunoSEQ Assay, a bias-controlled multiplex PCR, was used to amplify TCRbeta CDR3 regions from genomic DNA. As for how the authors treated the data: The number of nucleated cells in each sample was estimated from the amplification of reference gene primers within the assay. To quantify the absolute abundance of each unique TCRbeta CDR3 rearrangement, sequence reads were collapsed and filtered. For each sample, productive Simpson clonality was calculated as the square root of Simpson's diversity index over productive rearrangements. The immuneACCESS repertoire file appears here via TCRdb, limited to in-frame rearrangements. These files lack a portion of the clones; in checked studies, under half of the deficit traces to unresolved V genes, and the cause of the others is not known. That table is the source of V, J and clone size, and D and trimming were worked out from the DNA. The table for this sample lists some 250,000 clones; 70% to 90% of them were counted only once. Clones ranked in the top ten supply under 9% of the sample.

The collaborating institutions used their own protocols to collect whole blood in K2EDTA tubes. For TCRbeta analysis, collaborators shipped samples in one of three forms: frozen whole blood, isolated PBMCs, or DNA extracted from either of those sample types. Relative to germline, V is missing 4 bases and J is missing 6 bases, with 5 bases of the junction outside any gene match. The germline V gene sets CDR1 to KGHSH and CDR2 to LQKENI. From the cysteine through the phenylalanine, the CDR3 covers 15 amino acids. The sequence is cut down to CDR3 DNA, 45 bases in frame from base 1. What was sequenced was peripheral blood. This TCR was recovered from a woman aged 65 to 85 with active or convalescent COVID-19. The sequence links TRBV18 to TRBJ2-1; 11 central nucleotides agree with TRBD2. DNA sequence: TGTGCCAGCTCACTTCGGACTAGCGGGTTCAATGAGCAGTTCTTC. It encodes CASSLRTSGFNEQFF.